The T cell receptor beta chain described here comes from a study of radiotherapy plus CTLA-4 blockade in lung cancer. Points from the study as a whole: Peripheral blood showed expansion of tumor-derived TCR clones after radiotherapy and ipilimumab.

Germline V gene sequence: CDR1 SGHRS, CDR2 YFSETQ. V shed 1 base, J shed 3 bases, and the junction held 1 base outside the gene matches. This CDR3 is built from 15 residues. Sequencing was performed with immunoSEQ multiplex PCR; in TCRdb, only in-frame clones are kept and a portion is missing. The sample has some 38,000 clones; around 79% are singletons. As for this clone: Its antigen is unknown.

Sequenced here: peripheral blood, sampled from a patient treated with radiotherapy plus ipilimumab. This clonotype was obtained from a human donor with non-small cell lung cancer who had stable disease on radiotherapy plus ipilimumab. V usage is TRBV5-1 and J usage is TRBJ2-5, with 12 positions matching TRBD2. The CDR3 DNA reads as TGCGCCAGCAGCTTGCCTAGCGGGGGGGAAGAGACCCAGTACTTC. This gives the protein CASSLPSGGEETQYF.